The T cell receptor (beta chain) under discussion was sequenced for a study of shared clonotypes between healthy human individuals. General observations from the study: A reduction in generation probabilities was seen for non-shared clonotypes relative to those shared by all four donors.

Details on this clone: Antigen unknown.

CD45RO negativity and positive selection for CCR7 defined naive CD8 cells, a population that excluded terminally differentiated effector memory CD45RA+ cells. TCRdb's copy holds only in-frame clones and misses some; the assay was immunoSEQ multiplex PCR. The data show around 1.9 million clones, around 93% seen once. The sequenced sample was naive CD8+ T cells from PBMCs. The TCR sequence derives from a young man in good health. Some clones in this sample may be carry-over from other donors' samples.

Written as DNA, the CDR3 is TGCGCCAGCAGCCAAGTCCCTTCGACAGGGGGACCTGGGGCCAACGTCCTGACTTTC. Translated: CASSQVPSTGGPGANVLTF. The chain has TRBV4-1 and TRBJ2-6; 9 bases align to TRBD1. Germline CDR1 and CDR2: MGHRA and YSYEKL. This CDR3 is 19 amino acids long. The V segment lost 1 base and the J segment 2 bases; nucleotides outside the gene matches: 9.